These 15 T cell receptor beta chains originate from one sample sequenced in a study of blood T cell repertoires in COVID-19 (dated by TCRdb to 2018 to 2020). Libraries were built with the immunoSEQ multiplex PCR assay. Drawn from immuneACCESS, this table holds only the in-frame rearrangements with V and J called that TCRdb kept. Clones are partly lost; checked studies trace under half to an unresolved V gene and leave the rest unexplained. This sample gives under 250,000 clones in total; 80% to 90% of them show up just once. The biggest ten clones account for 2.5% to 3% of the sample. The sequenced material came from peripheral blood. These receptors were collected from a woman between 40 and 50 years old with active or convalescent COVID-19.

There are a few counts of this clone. The CDR3 sequence is CASSQAGNSPLHF. The DNA of the CDR3 is TGCGCCAGCAGCCAAGCAGGGAATTCACCCCTCCACTTT. The chain uses TRBV4-1 and TRBJ1-6; TRBD1 might be the D (5 bases). V shed 1 base and J shed 7 bases, with 5 bases lying between them. The CDR3 runs 13 residues. Germline loops: CDR1 MGHRA, CDR2 YSYEKL.

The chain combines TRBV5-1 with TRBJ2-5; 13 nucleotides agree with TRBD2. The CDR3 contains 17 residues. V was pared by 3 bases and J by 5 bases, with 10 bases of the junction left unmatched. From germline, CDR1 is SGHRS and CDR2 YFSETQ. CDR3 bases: TGCGCCAGCAGCTCGACTAGCGGGGGGACGCTAGGGGAGACCCAGTACTTC. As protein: CASSSTSGGTLGETQYF.

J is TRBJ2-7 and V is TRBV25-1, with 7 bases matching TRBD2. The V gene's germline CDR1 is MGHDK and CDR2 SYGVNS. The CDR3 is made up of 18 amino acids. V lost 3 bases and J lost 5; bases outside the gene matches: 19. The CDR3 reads CASSDRGSLFPTPHEQYF. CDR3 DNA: TGTGCCAGCAGTGATCGCGGGAGCCTTTTTCCTACGCCCCACGAGCAGTACTTC.

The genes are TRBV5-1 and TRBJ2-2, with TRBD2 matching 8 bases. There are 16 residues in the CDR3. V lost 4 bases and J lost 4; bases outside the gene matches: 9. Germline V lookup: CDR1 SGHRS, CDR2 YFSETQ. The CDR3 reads CASSRAGGSITGELFF. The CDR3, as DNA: TGCGCCAGCAGCCGGGCGGGAGGTTCGATCACCGGGGAGCTGTTTTTT. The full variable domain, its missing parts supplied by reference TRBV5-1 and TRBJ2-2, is KAGVTQTPRYLIKTRGQQVTLSCSPISGHRSVSWYQQTPGQGLQFLFEYFSETQRNKGNFPGRFSGRQFSNSRSEMNVSTLELGDSALYLCASSRAGGSITGELFFGEGSRLTVL.

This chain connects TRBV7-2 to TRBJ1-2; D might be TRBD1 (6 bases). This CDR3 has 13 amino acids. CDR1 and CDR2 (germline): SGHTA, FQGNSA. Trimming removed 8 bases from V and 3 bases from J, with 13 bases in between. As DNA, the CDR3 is TGTGCCAGCCGTCAAGCAGGGGACTATGGCTACACCTTC. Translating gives CASRQAGDYGYTF.

The CDR3 protein is CASCWEYMTDTQYF. DNA for the CDR3: TGTGCTAGTTGCTGGGAGTACATGACAGATACGCAGTATTTT. The chain links TRBV12-5 to TRBJ2-3; D is perhaps TRBD2 (5 bases). The V end was cut by 8 bases, the J end by 3 bases, with 15 bases between. This CDR3 has 14 amino acids. Germline CDR1 reads LGHNT; CDR2 reads FRNRAP.

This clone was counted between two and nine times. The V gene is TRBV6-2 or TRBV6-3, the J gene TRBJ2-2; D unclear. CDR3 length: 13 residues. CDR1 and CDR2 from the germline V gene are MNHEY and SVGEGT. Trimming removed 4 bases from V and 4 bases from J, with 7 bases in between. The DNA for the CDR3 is TGTGCCAGCAGTTCGTTTGTCACCGGGGAGCTGTTTTTT. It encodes CASSSFVTGELFF.

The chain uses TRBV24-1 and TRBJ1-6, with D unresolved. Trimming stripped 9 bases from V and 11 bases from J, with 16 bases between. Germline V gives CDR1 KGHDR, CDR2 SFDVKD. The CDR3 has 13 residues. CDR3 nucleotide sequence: TGTGCCACCCAGTTCTCGGCCGGAGCACCCCTCCACTTT. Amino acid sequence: CATQFSAGAPLHF.

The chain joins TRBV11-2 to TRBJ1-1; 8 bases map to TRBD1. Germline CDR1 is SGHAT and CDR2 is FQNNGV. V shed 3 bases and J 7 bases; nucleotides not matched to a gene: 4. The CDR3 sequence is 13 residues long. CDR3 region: CASSLDRDNEAFF. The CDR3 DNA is TGTGCCAGCAGCTTGGACAGGGACAATGAAGCTTTCTTT.

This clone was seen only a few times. The CDR3 sequence: CASRTSYNEQFF. Here the CDR3 DNA reads TGTGCCAGCAGGACTTCCTACAATGAGCAGTTCTTC. The J gene is TRBJ2-1, the V gene TRBV2, with D hard to call. This CDR3 region has 12 residues. The V end lost 6 bases, the J end lost 1 base, and 4 bases lay between the germline ends. Germline CDR1 and CDR2: SNHLY and FYNNEI.

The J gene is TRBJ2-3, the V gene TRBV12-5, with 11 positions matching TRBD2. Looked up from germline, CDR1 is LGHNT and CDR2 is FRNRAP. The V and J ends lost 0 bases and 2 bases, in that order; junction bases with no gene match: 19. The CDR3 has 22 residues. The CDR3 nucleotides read TGTGCTAGTGGTTTGGTACCCAGACAAACCTTAACTAGCGGGAGTAACACAGATACGCAGTATTTT. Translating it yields CASGLVPRQTLTSGSNTDTQYF.

As DNA, the CDR3 is TGTGCCAGCAGCGGATACTACCGGGGGGAAGACTATGGCTACACCTTC. It codes for CASSGYYRGEDYGYTF. The V gene is TRBV5-4, the J gene TRBJ1-2; possibly TRBD1 for D (5 bases). Trimming took off 4 bases at V and 3 bases at J, with 19 bases between the two ends. The CDR3 contains 16 residues. Germline CDR1 reads SGHNT; CDR2 reads YYREEE (reference sequence).

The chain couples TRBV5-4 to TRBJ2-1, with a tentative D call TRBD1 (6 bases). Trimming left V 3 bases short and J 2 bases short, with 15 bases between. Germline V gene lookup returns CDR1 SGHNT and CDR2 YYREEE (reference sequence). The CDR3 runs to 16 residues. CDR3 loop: CASSSDSGIPYNEQFF. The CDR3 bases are TGTGCCAGCAGCTCGGACAGCGGTATCCCCTACAATGAGCAGTTCTTC.

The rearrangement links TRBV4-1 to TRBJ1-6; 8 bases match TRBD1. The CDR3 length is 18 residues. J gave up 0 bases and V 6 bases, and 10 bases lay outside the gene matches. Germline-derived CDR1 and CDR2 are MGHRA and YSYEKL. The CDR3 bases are TGCGCCAGCAGGCGTCTTTTACAGGGGGACTCCTATAATTCACCCCTCCACTTT. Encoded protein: CASRRLLQGDSYNSPLHF.

This CDR3 is CASSFDRENGYTF. CDR3 nucleotides: TGTGCCAGCAGCTTCGACAGGGAGAACGGCTACACCTTC. The V call is TRBV7-2, the J call TRBJ1-2; TRBD1 aligns across 7 bases. The germline gives CDR1 SGHTA, CDR2 FQGNSA. J gave up 8 bases and V 3 bases, and 6 bases lay outside the gene matches. This CDR3 comprises 13 residues.